These 9 T cell receptor beta chains share one sample of origin, sequenced in a study of siplizumab effects on memory and regulatory T cells (dated by TCRdb to the late 2010s). Libraries came from the immunoSEQ multiplex PCR assay. TCRdb re-hosts the immuneACCESS table, in-frame sequences only. Its copies lack some clones; in the studies checked, an unresolved V gene accounts for under half of them, and the cause for the rest is not known. This sample holds 9,700 or so clones; around 40% were observed only once. The ten largest account for roughly 8% of the sample. Their antigen targets remain unknown. Cells in the mixed lymphocyte reaction were cultured together at 37 degrees C for about 6 days. The sequencing input was CFSE-low (dividing) CD4+ T cells sorted from an allogeneic mixed lymphocyte reaction. Source of these receptors: a human donor in good health; the cells came from an allogeneic mixed lymphocyte reaction.

The rearrangement uses TRBV5-6 and TRBJ2-2; 8 positions match TRBD2. The length of the CDR3 is 14 residues. Germline V CDR1 and CDR2: SGHDT, YYEEEE. V was pared by 10 bases and J by 0 bases, with 5 bases of the junction left unmatched. CDR3 sequence: CAAGGVANTGELFF. The CDR3 coding sequence is TGTGCCGCCGGGGGGGTTGCGAACACCGGGGAGCTGTTTTTT.

This clone occurred a few times. The chain recombines TRBV14 with TRBJ2-5, with a weak D call TRBD2 (6 bases). CDR3 size: 16 residues. Trimming stripped 3 bases from V and 0 bases from J, with 14 bases between. Germline assignment: CDR1 SGHDN and CDR2 FVKESK. CDR3 coding DNA: TGTGCCAGCAGCCAGGGTCGGGGGACCTACCAAGAGACCCAGTACTTC. Translated: CASSQGRGTYQETQYF.

The chain employs TRBV6-4 and TRBJ1-2; 7 bases match TRBD1. Germline values: CDR1 MRHNA, CDR2 SNTAGT. The V gene end was trimmed by 6 bases and the J gene end by 4 bases; junction bases not matched to a gene: 11. The CDR3 sequence is 15 residues long. The CDR3 DNA follows: TGTGCCAGCAGCCTTACAGGGGATGGCAGCTATGGCTACACCTTC. Protein sequence: CASSLTGDGSYGYTF.

This clone is medium-sized by share. V gene TRBV7-3 combines with J gene TRBJ1-5; TRBD1 aligns across 7 bases. The CDR3 sequence is 15 residues long. V trimming: 5 bases; J trimming: 0 bases; junction bases outside the gene matches: 4. In germline, CDR1 is SGHTA, CDR2 FQGTGA. The CDR3: CASSQTGSSNQPQHF. The CDR3 nucleotides read TGTGCCAGCAGCCAGACAGGGAGTAGCAATCAGCCCCAGCATTTT.

This clone was counted between two and nine times. This sequence joins TRBV4-3 and TRBJ2-6, with unresolved D. The germline gives CDR1 LGHNA, CDR2 YSLEER. This CDR3 is 14 amino acids long. V lost 1 base, J lost 2 bases, and 3 bases lay in between. For the CDR3, the DNA is TGCGCCAGCAGCCAAGTGGCTGGGGCCAACGTCCTGACTTTC. Translating gives CASSQVAGANVLTF.

V and J are TRBV29-1 and TRBJ2-4, with D uncertain. This CDR3 is 13 amino acids long. Trimming pared 3 bases from V and 6 bases from J, leaving 12 bases between. Germline V lookup: CDR1 SQVTM, CDR2 ANQGSEA. The CDR3 coding sequence is TGCAGCGTTGAGAAGGGCCTGGGAAACATTCAGTACTTC. The encoded protein is CSVEKGLGNIQYF.

The chain uses TRBV19 and TRBJ2-1; 11 bases are a match to TRBD2. The CDR3 runs 15 residues. Germline loops: CDR1 LNHDA, CDR2 SQIVND (reference sequence). V was pared by 6 bases and J by 5 bases, with 6 bases of the junction left unmatched. The CDR3 spells CASSPTSGSNNEQFF. The CDR3 DNA is TGTGCCAGTAGCCCCACTAGCGGGAGTAACAATGAGCAGTTCTTC.

This clone is classed as medium-sized. DNA of the CDR3: TGCGCCAGCAGACTAGCGGGAGGGAATGAGCAGTTCTTC. Residues: CASRLAGGNEQFF. The V call is TRBV5-1, the J call TRBJ2-1; 13 bases are shared with TRBD2. CDR1 is SGHRS, CDR2 YFSETQ, per germline. Losses at the gene ends were 5 bases for V and 7 bases for J; bases not matched to a gene: 0. The CDR3 spans 13 residues.

The CDR3 nucleotides read TGCGCCAGCAGCCGCGACAACTACGAGCAGTACTTC. Translating gives CASSRDNYEQYF. V and J are TRBV5-1 and TRBJ2-5; D not resolved. The last part of the DNA fits TRBJ2-7 better; the J call may be wrong. The germline V gene has CDR1 SGHRS and CDR2 YFSETQ. The CDR3 is 12 amino acids.